These 3 T cell receptor beta chains were sequenced from one sample in a study of shared clonotypes between healthy human individuals (dated by TCRdb to 2020 to 2022). The library came from the immunoSEQ multiplex PCR assay. TCRdb mirrors the immuneACCESS table, restricted to in-frame sequences. Some clones are absent from its copies; in checked studies, under half trace to an unresolved V gene, and the reason for the others is unknown. In all, the sample holds 1,500,000 or so clones, and 97% to 99% of those were seen once. The leading ten clones occupy around 0.38% of the sample. The sample was naive CD4+ T cells sorted from blood. Explained via the paper, the cell subset or site label denotes: CD45RA+ positively selected. These receptors were collected from a man aged 25 to 45 in good health.

Remarks on this clone: Other nucleotide sequences from this sample produce the same CDR3. V usage is TRBV15 and J usage is TRBJ1-5; D remains unclear. Germline V lookup: CDR1 LNHNV, CDR2 YYDKDF (reference sequence). The V gene lost 0 bases and the J gene lost 4 bases, with 4 bases spanning the gap. The CDR3 sequence is 13 residues long. DNA of the CDR3: TGTGCCACCAGCAGAGATCCAAATCAGCCCCAGCATTTT. It encodes CATSRDPNQPQHF.

The chain combines TRBV7-3 with TRBJ1-2; 7 bases map to TRBD1. J gave up 0 bases and V 3 bases, and 4 bases lay outside the gene matches. The CDR3 length is 15 residues. CDR1 and CDR2 (germline): SGHTA, FQGTGA. CDR3 DNA sequence: TGTGCCAGCAGCTTCGGCAGGGGGACTAACTATGGCTACACCTTC. Translating it yields CASSFGRGTNYGYTF.

The V gene is TRBV1, the J gene TRBJ2-3; TRBD2, the D gene given by the table, was not confirmed from the DNA. TRBV1 is a pseudogene segment. The CDR3 loop spans 19 amino acids. DNA of the CDR3: TGCACCAGCAGCCAGAGGACTAGCGGGACGCCAGCTAGCACAGATACGCAGTATTTT. Protein product: CTSSQRTSGTPASTDTQYF.